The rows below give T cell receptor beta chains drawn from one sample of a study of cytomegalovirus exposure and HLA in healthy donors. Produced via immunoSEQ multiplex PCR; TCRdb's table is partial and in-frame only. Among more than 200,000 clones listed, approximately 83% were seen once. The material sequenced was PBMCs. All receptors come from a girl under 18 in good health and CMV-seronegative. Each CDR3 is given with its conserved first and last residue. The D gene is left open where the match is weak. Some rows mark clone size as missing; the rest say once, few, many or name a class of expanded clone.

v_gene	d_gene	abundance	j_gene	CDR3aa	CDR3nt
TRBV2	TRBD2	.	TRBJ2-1	CASRRLAGEGNEQFF	TGTGCCAGCAGAAGACTAGCGGGAGAGGGAAATGAGCAGTTCTTC
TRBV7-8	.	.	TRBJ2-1	CASSPIRMNEQFF	TGTGCCAGCAGCCCTATCCGTATGAATGAGCAGTTCTTC
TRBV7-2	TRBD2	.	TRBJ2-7	CASSLRGASGGPSYEQYF	TGTGCCAGCAGCTTAAGGGGGGCTAGCGGGGGACCCTCCTACGAGCAGTACTTC
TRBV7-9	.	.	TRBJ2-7	CASSSSGTSYEQYF	TGTGCCAGCAGCTCTTCCGGGACATCCTACGAGCAGTACTTC
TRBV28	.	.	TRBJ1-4	CASSLGRGGGFTATNEKLFF	TGTGCCAGCAGTTTAGGCCGCGGTGGGGGGTTCACTGCAACTAATGAAAAACTGTTTTTT
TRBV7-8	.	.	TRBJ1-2	CASSLGVGVLYGYTF	TGTGCCAGCAGCTTAGGGGTGGGAGTTCTCTATGGCTACACCTTC
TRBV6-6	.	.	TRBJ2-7	CATTRDGSSYEQYF	TGTGCCACCACGCGTGACGGGAGCTCCTACGAGCAGTACTTC
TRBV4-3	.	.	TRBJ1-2	CASSQDPWQGLDGYTF	TGCGCCAGCAGCCAAGATCCTTGGCAGGGCTTAGATGGCTACACCTTC
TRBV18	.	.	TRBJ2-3	CASTAGSTDTQYF	TGTGCCAGCACAGCAGGGAGCACAGATACGCAGTATTTT
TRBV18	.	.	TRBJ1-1	CASSAAAFAAAVNTEAFF	TGTGCCAGCTCCGCGGCAGCCTTCGCCGCCGCGGTGAACACTGAAGCTTTCTTT
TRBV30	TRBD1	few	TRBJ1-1	CASDRGGDTEAFF	TGTGCCAGCGACAGGGGTGGGGACACTGAAGCTTTCTTT
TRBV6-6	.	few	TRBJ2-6	CASRVRANVLTF	TGTGCCAGCCGGGTCCGGGCCAACGTCCTGACTTTC
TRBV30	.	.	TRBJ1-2	CAWSSRYYGYTF	TGTGCCTGGAGTAGCCGCTATTATGGCTACACCTTC
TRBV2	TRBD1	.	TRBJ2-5	CASRDRGETQYF	TGTGCCAGCAGAGACAGGGGAGAGACCCAGTACTTC
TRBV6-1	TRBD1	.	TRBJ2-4	CASSGATGGAVKNIQYF	TGTGCCAGCAGTGGAGCGACAGGGGGCGCTGTCAAAAACATTCAGTACTTC
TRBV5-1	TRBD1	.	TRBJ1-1	CASSRDRVGNTEAFF	TGCGCCAGCAGCCGGGACAGGGTAGGGAACACTGAAGCTTTCTTT
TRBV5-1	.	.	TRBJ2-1	CASSLAISYNEQFF	TGCGCCAGCAGCTTAGCGATTTCCTACAATGAGCAGTTCTTC
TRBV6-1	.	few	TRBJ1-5	CASSDVSNQPQHF	TGTGCCAGCAGTGATGTAAGCAATCAGCCCCAGCATTTT
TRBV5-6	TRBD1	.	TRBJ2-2	CASSGGTGYTGELFF	TGTGCCAGCAGCGGAGGGACAGGGTACACCGGGGAGCTGTTTTTT
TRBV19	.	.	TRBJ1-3	CASSITGAGNTIYF	TGTGCCAGTAGTATTACCGGGGCTGGAAACACCATATATTTT
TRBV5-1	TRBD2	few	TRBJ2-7	CASSAGLAGSYEQYF	TGCGCCAGCAGCGCAGGACTAGCGGGGTCCTACGAGCAGTACTTC
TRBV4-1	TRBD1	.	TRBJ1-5	CASSQDNRQGNQPQHF	TGCGCCAGCAGCCAAGACAATAGACAGGGGAATCAGCCCCAGCATTTT
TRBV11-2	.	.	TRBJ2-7	CASSLLRGEQYF	TGTGCCAGCAGCTTACTCAGGGGCGAGCAGTACTTC
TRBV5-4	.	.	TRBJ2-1	CASRPGLEDNEQFF	TGTGCCAGCAGGCCGGGACTGGAGGACAATGAGCAGTTCTTC
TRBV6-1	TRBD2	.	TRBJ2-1	CASWDYLNEQFF	TGTGCCAGCTGGGACTACCTCAATGAGCAGTTCTTC
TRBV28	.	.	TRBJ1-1	CASSLWVWGGSPPEAFF	TGTGCCAGCAGTTTATGGGTTTGGGGAGGGTCACCCCCTGAAGCTTTCTTT
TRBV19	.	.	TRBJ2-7	CASAGRAGNRAIYEQYF	TGTGCCAGTGCTGGAAGGGCAGGGAACAGGGCGATCTACGAGCAGTACTTC
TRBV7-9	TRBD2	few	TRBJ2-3	CSSSLTSGRPTDTQYF	TGTTCCAGCAGCCTAACTAGCGGGAGGCCTACAGATACGCAGTATTTT
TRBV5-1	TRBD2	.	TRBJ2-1	CASSPTSGTTYNEQFF	TGCGCCAGCAGTCCTACTAGCGGAACCACCTACAATGAGCAGTTCTTC
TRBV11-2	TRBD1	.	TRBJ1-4	CASSPRDREALTNEKLFF	TGTGCCAGCAGCCCAAGGGACAGGGAAGCTTTGACTAATGAAAAACTGTTTTTT
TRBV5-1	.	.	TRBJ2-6	CASSLSGANVLTF	TGCGCCAGCAGCCTCTCTGGGGCCAACGTCCTGACTTTC
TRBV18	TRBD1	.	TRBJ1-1	CASSPRQGAGTEAFF	TGTGCCAGCTCACCTAGGCAGGGGGCAGGCACTGAAGCTTTCTTT
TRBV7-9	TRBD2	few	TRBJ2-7	CASSFLRGGGYEQYF	TGTGCCAGCAGCTTTTTGCGGGGGGGCGGTTACGAGCAGTACTTC
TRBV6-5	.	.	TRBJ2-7	CASSESGLRYEQYF	TGTGCCAGCAGTGAAAGTGGCCTTCGCTACGAGCAGTACTTC
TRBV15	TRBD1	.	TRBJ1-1	CATSRDRQGMKNTEAFF	TGTGCCACCAGCAGAGATCGACAGGGGATGAAGAACACTGAAGCTTTCTTT
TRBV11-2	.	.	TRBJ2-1	CASTEHRDNEQFF	TGTGCCAGCACCGAACACAGGGACAATGAGCAGTTCTTC
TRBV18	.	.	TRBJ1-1	CASSPLSNTEAFF	TGTGCCAGCTCACCTTTATCGAACACTGAAGCTTTCTTT
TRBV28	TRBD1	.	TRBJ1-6	CATTRQGVNNSPLHF	TGTGCCACCACGAGACAGGGTGTCAATAATTCACCCCTCCACTTT
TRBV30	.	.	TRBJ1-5	CAWSVGGSQPQHF	TGTGCCTGGAGTGTAGGGGGTAGTCAGCCCCAGCATTTT
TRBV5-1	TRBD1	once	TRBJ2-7	CASSLGTGGTYEQYF	TGCGCCAGCAGCTTGGGGACAGGGGGTACCTACGAGCAGTACTTC
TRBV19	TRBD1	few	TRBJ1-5	CASSLGQGSLLNQPQHF	TGTGCCAGTAGTCTCGGACAGGGATCTCTTTTGAATCAGCCCCAGCATTTT